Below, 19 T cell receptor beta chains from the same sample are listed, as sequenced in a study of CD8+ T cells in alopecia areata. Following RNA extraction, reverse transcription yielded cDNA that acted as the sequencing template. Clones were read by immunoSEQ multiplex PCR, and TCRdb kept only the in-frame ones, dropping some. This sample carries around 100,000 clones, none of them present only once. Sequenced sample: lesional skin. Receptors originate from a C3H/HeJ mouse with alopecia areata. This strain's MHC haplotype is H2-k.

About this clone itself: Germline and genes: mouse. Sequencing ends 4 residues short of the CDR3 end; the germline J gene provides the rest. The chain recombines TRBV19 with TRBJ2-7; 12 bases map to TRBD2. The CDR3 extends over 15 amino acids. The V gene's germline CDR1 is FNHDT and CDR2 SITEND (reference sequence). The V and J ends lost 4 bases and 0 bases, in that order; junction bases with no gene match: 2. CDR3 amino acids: CASSGTGGISYEQYF. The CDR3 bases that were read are TGTGCCAGCAGTGGGACTGGGGGGATCTCCTAT.

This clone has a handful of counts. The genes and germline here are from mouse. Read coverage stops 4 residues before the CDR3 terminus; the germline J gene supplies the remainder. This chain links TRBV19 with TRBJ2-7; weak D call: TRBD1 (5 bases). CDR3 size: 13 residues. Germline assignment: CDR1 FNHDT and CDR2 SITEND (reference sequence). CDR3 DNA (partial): TGTGCCAGCAGTAGGACAAAACCTTAT. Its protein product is CASSRTKPY. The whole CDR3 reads CASSRTKPYEQYF.

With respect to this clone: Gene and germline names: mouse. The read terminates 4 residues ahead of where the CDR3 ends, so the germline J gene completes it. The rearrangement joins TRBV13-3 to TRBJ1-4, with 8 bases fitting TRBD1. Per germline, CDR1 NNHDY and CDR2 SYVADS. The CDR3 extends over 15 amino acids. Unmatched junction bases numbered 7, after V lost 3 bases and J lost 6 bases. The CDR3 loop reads CASSGQGIEDERLFF. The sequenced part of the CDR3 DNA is TGTGCCAGCAGTGGACAGGGGATTGAGGACGAA.

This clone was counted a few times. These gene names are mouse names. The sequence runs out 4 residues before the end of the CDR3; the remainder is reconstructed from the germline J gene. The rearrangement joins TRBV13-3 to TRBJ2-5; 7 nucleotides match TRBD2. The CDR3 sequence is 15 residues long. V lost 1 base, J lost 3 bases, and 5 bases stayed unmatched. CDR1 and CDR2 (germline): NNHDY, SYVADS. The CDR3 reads CASSDPGGEQDTQYF. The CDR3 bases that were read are TGTGCCAGCAGTGATCCCGGGGGGGAACAAGAC.

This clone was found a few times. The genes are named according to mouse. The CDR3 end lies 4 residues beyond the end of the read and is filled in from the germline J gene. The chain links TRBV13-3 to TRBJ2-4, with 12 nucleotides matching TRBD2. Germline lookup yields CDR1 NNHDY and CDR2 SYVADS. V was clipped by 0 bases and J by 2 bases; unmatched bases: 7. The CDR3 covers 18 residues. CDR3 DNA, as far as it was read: TGTGCCAGCAGTGATGCATGGGGACTGGGGGGTTCTCAAAAC. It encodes CASSDAWGLGGSQN. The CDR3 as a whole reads CASSDAWGLGGSQNTLYF.

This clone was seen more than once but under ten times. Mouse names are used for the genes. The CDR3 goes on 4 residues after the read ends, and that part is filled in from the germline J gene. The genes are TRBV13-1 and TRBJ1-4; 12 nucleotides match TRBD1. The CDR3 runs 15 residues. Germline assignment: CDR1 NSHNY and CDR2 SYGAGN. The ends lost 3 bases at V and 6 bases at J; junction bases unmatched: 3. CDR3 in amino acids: CASSAGQGADERLFF. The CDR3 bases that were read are TGTGCCAGCAGTGCGGGACAGGGGGCGGACGAA.

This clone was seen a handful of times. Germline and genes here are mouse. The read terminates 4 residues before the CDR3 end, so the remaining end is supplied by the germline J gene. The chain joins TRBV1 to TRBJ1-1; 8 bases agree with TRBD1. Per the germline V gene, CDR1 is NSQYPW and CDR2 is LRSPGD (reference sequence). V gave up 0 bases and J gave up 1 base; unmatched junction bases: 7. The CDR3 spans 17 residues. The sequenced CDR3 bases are TGCACCTGCAGTGCAGATCCAACCGGGACAGGGAACACA. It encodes CTCSADPTGTGNT. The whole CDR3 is CTCSADPTGTGNTEVFF. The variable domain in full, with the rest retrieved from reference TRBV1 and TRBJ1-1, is VTLLEQNPRWRLVPRGQAVNLRCILKNSQYPWMSWYQQDLQKQLQWLFTLRSPGDKEVKSLPGADYLATRVTDTELRLQVANMSQGRTLYCTCSADPTGTGNTEVFFGKGTRLTVV.

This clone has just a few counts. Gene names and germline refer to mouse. The DNA read from the CDR3 is TGTGCTAGCAGTAGGACAGGGAGGGCT. It yields the protein CASSRTGRA. The full CDR3 is CASSRTGRAEQFF. The chain is built from TRBV17 and TRBJ2-1; 7 nucleotides agree with TRBD1. Read data end 4 residues before the CDR3 end; the end is taken from the germline J gene. This CDR3 comprises 13 residues. Germline lookup yields CDR1 MNHDT and CDR2 YYDKIL.

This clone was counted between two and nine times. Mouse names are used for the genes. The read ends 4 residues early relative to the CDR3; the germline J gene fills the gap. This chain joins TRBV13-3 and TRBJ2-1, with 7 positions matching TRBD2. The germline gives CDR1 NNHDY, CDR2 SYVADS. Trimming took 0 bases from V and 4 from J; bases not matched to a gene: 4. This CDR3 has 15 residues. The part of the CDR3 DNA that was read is TGTGCCAGCAGTGATGTTGGGGGGAGATATGCT. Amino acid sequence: CASSDVGGRYA. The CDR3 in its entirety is CASSDVGGRYAEQFF.

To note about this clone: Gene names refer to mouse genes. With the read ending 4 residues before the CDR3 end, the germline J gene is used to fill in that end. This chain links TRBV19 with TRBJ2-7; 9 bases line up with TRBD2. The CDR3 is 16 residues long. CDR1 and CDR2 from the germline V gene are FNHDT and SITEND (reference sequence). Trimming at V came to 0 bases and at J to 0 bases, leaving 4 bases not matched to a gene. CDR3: CASSIVLGGSSYEQYF. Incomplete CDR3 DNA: TGTGCCAGCAGTATAGTCCTGGGGGGGAGCTCCTAT.

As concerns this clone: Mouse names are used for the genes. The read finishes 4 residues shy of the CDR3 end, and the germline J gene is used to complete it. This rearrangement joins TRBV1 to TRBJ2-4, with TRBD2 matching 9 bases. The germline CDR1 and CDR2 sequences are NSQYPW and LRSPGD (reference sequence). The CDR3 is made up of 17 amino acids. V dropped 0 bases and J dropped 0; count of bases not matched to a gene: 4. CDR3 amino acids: CTCSADGTGLSQNTLYF. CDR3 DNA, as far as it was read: TGCACCTGCAGTGCAGATGGGACTGGGCTTAGTCAAAAC.

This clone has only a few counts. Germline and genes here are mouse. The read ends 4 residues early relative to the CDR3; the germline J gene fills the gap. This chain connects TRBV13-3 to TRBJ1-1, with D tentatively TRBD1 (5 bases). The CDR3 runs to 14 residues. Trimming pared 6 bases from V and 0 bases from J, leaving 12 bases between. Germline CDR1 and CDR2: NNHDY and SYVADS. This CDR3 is CASNQGGANTEVFF. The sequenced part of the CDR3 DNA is TGTGCCAGCAACCAGGGAGGGGCAAACACA.

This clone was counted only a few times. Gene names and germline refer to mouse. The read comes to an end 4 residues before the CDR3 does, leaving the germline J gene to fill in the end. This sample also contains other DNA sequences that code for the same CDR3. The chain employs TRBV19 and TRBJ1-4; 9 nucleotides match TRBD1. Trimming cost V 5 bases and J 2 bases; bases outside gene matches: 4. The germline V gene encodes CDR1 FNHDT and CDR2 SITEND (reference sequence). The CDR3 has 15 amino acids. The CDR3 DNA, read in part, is TGTGCCAGCAGCCCGGGGACAGGGTCCAACGAA. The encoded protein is CASSPGTGSNE. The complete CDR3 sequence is CASSPGTGSNERLFF.

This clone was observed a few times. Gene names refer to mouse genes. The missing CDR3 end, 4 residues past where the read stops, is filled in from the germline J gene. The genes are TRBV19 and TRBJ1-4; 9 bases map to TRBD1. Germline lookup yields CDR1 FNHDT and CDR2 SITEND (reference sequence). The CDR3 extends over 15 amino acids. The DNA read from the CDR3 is TGTGCCAGCAGTATCGGGACAGGGACGGGCGAA. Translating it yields CASSIGTGTGE. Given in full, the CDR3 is CASSIGTGTGERLFF.

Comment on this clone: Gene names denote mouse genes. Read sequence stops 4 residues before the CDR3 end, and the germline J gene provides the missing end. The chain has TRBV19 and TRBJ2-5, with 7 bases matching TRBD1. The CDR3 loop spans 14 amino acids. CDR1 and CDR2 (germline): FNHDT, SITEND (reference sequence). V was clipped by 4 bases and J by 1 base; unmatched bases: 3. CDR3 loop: CASSFDRDQDTQYF. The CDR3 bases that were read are TGTGCCAGCAGTTTCGACAGGGACCAAGAC.

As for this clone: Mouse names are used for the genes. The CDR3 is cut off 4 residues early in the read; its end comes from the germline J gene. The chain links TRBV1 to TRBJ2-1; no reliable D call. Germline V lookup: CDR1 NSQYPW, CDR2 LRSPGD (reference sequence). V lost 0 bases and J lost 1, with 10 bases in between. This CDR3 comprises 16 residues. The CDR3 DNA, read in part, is TGCACCTGCAGTGCAGATACGCAGGAGAACTATGCT. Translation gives CTCSADTQENYA. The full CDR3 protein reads CTCSADTQENYAEQFF.

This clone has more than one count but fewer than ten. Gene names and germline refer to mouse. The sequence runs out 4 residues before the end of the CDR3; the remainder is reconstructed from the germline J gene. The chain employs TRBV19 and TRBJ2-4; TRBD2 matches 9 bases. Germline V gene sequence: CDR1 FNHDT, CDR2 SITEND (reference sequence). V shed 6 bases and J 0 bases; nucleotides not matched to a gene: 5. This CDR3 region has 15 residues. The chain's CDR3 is CASTPDWGSQNTLYF. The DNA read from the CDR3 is TGTGCCAGCACCCCTGACTGGGGGAGTCAAAAC.

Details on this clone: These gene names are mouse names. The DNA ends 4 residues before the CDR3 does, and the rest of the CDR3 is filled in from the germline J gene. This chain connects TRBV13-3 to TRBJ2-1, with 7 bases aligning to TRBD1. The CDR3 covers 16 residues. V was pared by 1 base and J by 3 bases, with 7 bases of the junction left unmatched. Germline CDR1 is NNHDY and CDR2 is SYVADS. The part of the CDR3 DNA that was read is TGTGCCAGCAGTGATCGTAGGCCAGGGGGCTATGCT. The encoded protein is CASSDRRPGGYA. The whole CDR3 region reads CASSDRRPGGYAEQFF.

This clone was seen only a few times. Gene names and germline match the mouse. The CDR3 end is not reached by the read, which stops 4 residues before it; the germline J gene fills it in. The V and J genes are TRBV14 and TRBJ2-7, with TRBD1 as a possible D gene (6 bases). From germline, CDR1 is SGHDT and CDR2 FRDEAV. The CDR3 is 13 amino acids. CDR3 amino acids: CASSFQGMHEQYF. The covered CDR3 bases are TGTGCCAGCAGTTTCCAGGGGATGCAT.